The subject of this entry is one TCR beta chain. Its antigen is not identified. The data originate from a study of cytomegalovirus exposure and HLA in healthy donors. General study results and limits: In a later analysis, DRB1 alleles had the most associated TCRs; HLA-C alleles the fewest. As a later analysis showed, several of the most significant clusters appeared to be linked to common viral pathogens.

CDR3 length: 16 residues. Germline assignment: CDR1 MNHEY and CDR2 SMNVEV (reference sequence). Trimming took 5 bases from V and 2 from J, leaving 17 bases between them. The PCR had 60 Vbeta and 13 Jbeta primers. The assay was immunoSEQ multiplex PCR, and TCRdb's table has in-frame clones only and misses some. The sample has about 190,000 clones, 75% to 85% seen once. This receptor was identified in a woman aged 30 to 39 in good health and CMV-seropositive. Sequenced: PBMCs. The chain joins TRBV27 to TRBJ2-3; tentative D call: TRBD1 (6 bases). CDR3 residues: CASSDYLRGTTDTQYF. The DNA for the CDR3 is TGTGCCAGCAGTGATTATTTGAGGGGGACCACAGATACGCAGTATTTT.